Shown below are 15 T cell receptor beta chains from a single sample sequenced in a study of blood T cell repertoires in COVID-19. Some clones are missing from TCRdb's copy, which holds only in-frame ones; the method was immunoSEQ multiplex PCR. The data hold roughly 100,000 clones, with around 86% observed a single time. Sequencing was performed on peripheral blood. These receptors came from a man aged 45-60 years with active or convalescent COVID-19.

The CDR3 sequence is CASSRGDNSGNTIYF. The CDR3 region has the DNA TGTGCCAGTAGCCGGGGTGACAACTCTGGAAACACCATATATTTT. The chain is built from TRBV19 and TRBJ1-3; D uncertain. The CDR3 is 15 amino acids. The germline gives CDR1 LNHDA, CDR2 SQIVND (reference sequence). Trimming left V 6 bases short and J 0 bases short, with 12 bases between.

CDR3 sequence (DNA): TGTGCCAGCAGGCCGGACAGGGGGAATGAAAAACTGTTTTTT. Amino acid sequence: CASRPDRGNEKLFF. The V call is TRBV7-9, the J call TRBJ1-4, with 10 bases lining up with TRBD1. The CDR3 sequence is 14 residues long. CDR1 and CDR2 from the germline V gene are SEHNR and FQNEAQ (reference sequence). After removal of 6 bases from V and 5 bases from J, the junction contained 3 bases not matched to a gene.

This chain joins TRBV5-6 and TRBJ2-7; D remains ambiguous. Germline V gene sequence: CDR1 SGHDT, CDR2 YYEEEE. The V end lost 4 bases, the J end lost 5 bases, and 13 bases lay between the germline ends. CDR3 size: 13 residues. CDR3 nucleotides: TGTGCCAGCAGCCGCCCGGGTCTTGACGAGCAGTACGTC. This translates into CASSRPGLDEQYV.

The V and J genes are TRBV6-2 or TRBV6-3 and TRBJ1-2, with 8 bases that match TRBD1. The trim removed 3 bases at V and 10 bases at J, leaving 10 bases unmatched. Germline CDR1 is MNHEY and CDR2 is SVGEGT. This CDR3 has 14 amino acids. CDR3 region: CASSYSGTGPDYTF. CDR3 in DNA: TGTGCCAGCAGTTATTCCGGGACAGGACCCGACTACACCTTC.

This clone occurred a few times. V and J are TRBV19 and TRBJ1-5, with 8 bases matching TRBD1. CDR1 and CDR2 from the germline V gene are LNHDA and SQIVND (reference sequence). The CDR3 consists of 15 residues. The V and J ends lost 9 bases and 3 bases, in that order; junction bases with no gene match: 10. The CDR3 protein is CASRPGQAFNQPQHF. The CDR3 DNA reads as TGTGCCAGCCGGCCGGGACAGGCTTTCAATCAGCCCCAGCATTTT.

The V gene is TRBV9, the J gene TRBJ2-1, with TRBD2 as a possible D gene (5 bases). CDR3 length: 16 amino acids. Germline values: CDR1 SGDLS, CDR2 YYNGEE. Trimming took 0 bases from V and 10 from J, leaving 20 bases between them. The CDR3 region is CASSVASTPGLEEQFF. The DNA for the CDR3 is TGTGCCAGCAGCGTAGCATCGACCCCGGGGTTAGAGGAGCAGTTCTTC. Drawing the rest from reference TRBV9 and TRBJ2-1, the complete variable domain is DSGVTQTPKHLITATGQRVTLRCSPRSGDLSVYWYQQSLDQGLQFLIQYYNGEERAKGNILERFSAQQFPDLHSELNLSSLELGDSALYFCASSVASTPGLEEQFFGPGTRLTVL.

The rearrangement joins TRBV7-7 to TRBJ2-5; 7 bases agree with TRBD1. In germline, CDR1 is SSHAT, CDR2 FNYEAQ (reference sequence). V trimming: 5 bases; J trimming: 4 bases; junction bases outside the gene matches: 4. This CDR3 is built from 13 residues. The CDR3 coding sequence is TGTGCCAGCAGCCCGGGGACAGCAGAGACCCAGTACTTC. It specifies CASSPGTAETQYF.

This chain joins TRBV9 and TRBJ1-3; tentative D call: TRBD1 (6 bases). V dropped 1 base and J dropped 0 bases, with 11 bases sitting between them. The germline CDR1 and CDR2 sequences are SGDLS and YYNGEE. The CDR3 length is 16 residues. Written as DNA, the CDR3 is TGTGCCAGCAGCGTATGGGACAACATCTCTGGAAACACCATATATTTT. Protein: CASSVWDNISGNTIYF.

The genes are TRBV18 and TRBJ2-7, with D unresolved. This CDR3 spans 13 amino acids. Deletions cut 0 bases from V and 5 bases from J, with 8 bases between. Germline CDR1 is KGHSH and CDR2 is LQKENI. Written as DNA, the CDR3 is TGTGCCAGCTCACCACCGGGCTTGGACGAGCAGTACGTC. It encodes CASSPPGLDEQYV.

The chain couples TRBV3-1 (or the pseudogene TRBV3-2) to TRBJ2-3; the D gene is possibly TRBD2 (6 bases). Germline values: CDR1 LGHDT, CDR2 YNNKEL (reference sequence). The CDR3 extends over 14 amino acids. Deletions cut 5 bases from V and 2 bases from J, with 11 bases between. In DNA form, the CDR3 reads TGTGCCAGCAGCTCCGGCGGGAACACAGATACGCAGTATTTT. Translating it yields CASSSGGNTDTQYF.

The genes are TRBV19 and TRBJ1-2; maybe TRBD1 (6 bases). The CDR3 contains 15 residues. Germline V gene data show CDR1 as LNHDA and CDR2 as SQIVND (reference sequence). The germline V and J ends were trimmed by 4 bases and 5 bases, with 17 bases remaining between them. CDR3 DNA: TGTGCCAGTAGTAGACCTTCAGGGGATTCTTATGGCTACACCTTC. This gives the protein CASSRPSGDSYGYTF. Using reference TRBV19 and TRBJ1-2 for the parts outside the CDR3, the full variable domain is DGGITQSPKYLFRKEGQNVTLSCEQNLNHDAMYWYRQDPGQGLRLIYYSQIVNDFQKGDIAEGYSVSREKKESFPLTVTSAQKNPTAFYLCASSRPSGDSYGYTFGSGTRLTVV.

This chain joins TRBV19 and TRBJ1-3; D call uncertain. V lost 0 bases to trimming and J lost 0 bases, with 6 bases between them. The CDR3 contains 15 residues. CDR1 is LNHDA and CDR2 is SQIVND in the germline V gene (reference sequence). The chain's CDR3 is CASSIDPNSGNTIYF. CDR3 nucleotides: TGTGCCAGTAGTATAGATCCTAACTCTGGAAACACCATATATTTT.

About this clone: Other DNA sequences from this sample encode an identical CDR3 as well. The rearrangement links TRBV19 to TRBJ2-5; 8 positions match TRBD1. V gave up 3 bases and J gave up 4 bases; unmatched junction bases: 4. There are 14 residues in the CDR3. Germline V CDR1 and CDR2: LNHDA, SQIVND (reference sequence). The CDR3 sequence: CASSIGQGAETQYF. The CDR3 DNA follows: TGTGCCAGTAGTATCGGACAGGGAGCAGAGACCCAGTACTTC.

The genes are TRBV28 and TRBJ1-6; 9 positions match TRBD1. V shed 3 bases and J 0 bases; nucleotides not matched to a gene: 12. There are 20 residues in the CDR3. From germline, CDR1 is MDHEN and CDR2 SYDVKM. The CDR3 region is CASSFPPETGGVSYNSPLHF. The DNA for the CDR3 is TGTGCCAGCAGTTTCCCTCCCGAGACAGGGGGGGTCTCCTATAATTCACCCCTCCACTTT. Drawing the rest from reference TRBV28 and TRBJ1-6, the complete variable domain is DVKVTQSSRYLVKRTGEKVFLECVQDMDHENMFWYRQDPGLGLRLIYFSYDVKMKEKGDIPEGYSVSREKKERFSLILESASTNQTSMYLCASSFPPETGGVSYNSPLHFGNGTRLTVT.

The CDR3 region is CASSSSGLQETQYF. For the CDR3, the DNA is TGTGCCAGCAGCTCCTCGGGGTTACAAGAGACCCAGTACTTC. V is TRBV7-7 and J is TRBJ2-5; D is perhaps TRBD2 (5 bases). This CDR3 spans 14 amino acids. The V end was cut by 4 bases, the J end by 2 bases, with 11 bases between. Germline CDR1 is SSHAT and CDR2 is FNYEAQ (reference sequence). The full variable domain, completed using reference TRBV7-7 and TRBJ2-5, is GAGVSQSPRYKVTKRGQDVTLRCDPISSHATLYWYQQALGQGPEFLTYFNYEAQPDKSGLPSDRFSAERPEGSISTLTIQRTEQRDSAMYRCASSSSGLQETQYFGPGTRLLVL.